This TCR beta chain was captured in a study of cytomegalovirus exposure and HLA in healthy donors. Study context: Earlier sequencing of about 179 million T cells yielded approximately 120 million unique TCR beta sequences.

All donors participated as healthy donors of bone marrow. The PCR was carried out with 60 Vbeta primers and 13 Jbeta primers. The protocol was immunoSEQ multiplex PCR, while the TCRdb copy is restricted to in-frame clones and leaves out a portion. The sample shows 100,000 to 150,000 clones, about three quarters of them seen only once. Study findings and constraints: Several V segments, TRBV6-2 and TRBV6-3 among them, could not be told apart and were dropped. When analyzed later, a missense DCLRE1C variant was found to be linked to TCR beta V- and J-gene trimming.

Remarks on this clone: Its antigen is not identified.

Between the trimmed V and J ends, which lost 7 bases and 8 bases, there was a span of 17 bases. Germline CDR1 MNHNY, CDR2 SVGAGI (reference sequence). CDR3 length: 13 residues. This clonotype was sampled from a woman in her thirties or forties in good health and CMV-seropositive. This chain connects TRBV6-6 to TRBJ1-1; D is ambiguous. Sample: PBMCs. The CDR3 spells CASTLRSGLEAFF. Here the CDR3 DNA reads TGTGCCAGCACCCTACGGTCGGGTTTGGAAGCTTTCTTT.